This T cell receptor beta chain was observed in a study of regulatory T cells in long-lasting Graves disease. Library construction for TCR beta used iRepertoire HTBI primers and Arm-PCR of CDR3 regions. Each CDR3 protein is one row after TCRdb ran MiXCR on the multiplex PCR reads. The sample carries a few hundred thousand distinct CDR3 sequences, 14% recorded once. Time point indicated: newly diagnosed GD, antithyroid drugs for less than 3 months. The authors made the TCR library using RNA they extracted from PBMCs. This clonotype was seen a few times. Germline CDR1 and CDR2: SGHNT and YYREEE (reference sequence). The CDR3 consists of 16 residues. V trimming: 4 bases; J trimming: 5 bases; junction bases outside the gene matches: 12. The same sample was also studied in work on T cells in Graves' hyperthyroidism and ophthalmopathy.

This material consisted of peripheral blood mononuclear cells (PBMCs), taken at new diagnosis, from a patient treated with antithyroid drugs. The genes are TRBV5-4 and TRBJ2-1; 7 nucleotides agree with TRBD1. This TCR came from a woman aged 50 to 60 with Graves disease. In DNA, the CDR3 is TGTGCCAGCAGCCGCCCCACAGGGGTGTTAGACAATGAGCAGTTCTTC. This translates into CASSRPTGVLDNEQFF.